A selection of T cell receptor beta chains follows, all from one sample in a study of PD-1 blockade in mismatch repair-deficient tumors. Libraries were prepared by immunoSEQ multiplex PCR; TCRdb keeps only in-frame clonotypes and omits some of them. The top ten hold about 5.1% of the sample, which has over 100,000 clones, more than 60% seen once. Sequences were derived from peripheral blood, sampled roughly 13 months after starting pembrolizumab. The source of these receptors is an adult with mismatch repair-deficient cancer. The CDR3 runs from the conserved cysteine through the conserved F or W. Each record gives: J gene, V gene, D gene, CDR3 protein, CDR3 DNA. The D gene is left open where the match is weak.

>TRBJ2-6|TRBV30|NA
CAWSLGTSGANVLTF
TGTGCCTGGAGTTTAGGTACCTCTGGGGCCAACGTCCTGACTTTC
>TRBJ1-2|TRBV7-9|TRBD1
CASSYTGGDYTF
TGTGCCAGCAGCTATACAGGGGGCGACTACACCTTC
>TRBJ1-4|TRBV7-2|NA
CASSLWGRKLFF
TGTGCCAGCAGCTTGTGGGGTAGGAAACTGTTTTTT
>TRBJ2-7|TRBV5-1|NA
CASSLSAASYEQYF
TGCGCCAGCAGCTTGTCGGCGGCCTCCTACGAGCAGTACTTC
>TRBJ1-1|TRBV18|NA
CASSPPLGTEAFF
TGTGCCAGCTCACCACCCTTGGGCACTGAAGCTTTCTTT
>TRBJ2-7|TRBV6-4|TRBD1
CASVRQGSHEQYF
TGTGCCAGCGTCCGACAGGGGTCCCACGAGCAGTACTTC
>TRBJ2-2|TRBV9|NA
CASSGFPTLNTGELFF
TGTGCCAGCAGCGGTTTCCCCACCCTGAACACCGGGGAGCTGTTTTTT
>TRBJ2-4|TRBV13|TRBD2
CASSLAGLAGTKNIQYF
TGTGCCAGCAGCTTAGCAGGGCTAGCGGGGACCAAAAACATTCAGTACTTC
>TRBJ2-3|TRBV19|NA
CASSMSGVKITDTQYF
TGTGCCAGTAGTATGTCGGGGGTAAAAATCACAGATACGCAGTATTTT
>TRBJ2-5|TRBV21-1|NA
CASTQETQYF
TGTGCCAGCACCCAAGAGACCCAGTACTTC
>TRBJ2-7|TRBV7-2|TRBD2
CASSSGSGGRNSYEQYF
TGTGCCAGCAGCTCAGGTTCAGGCGGGAGGAACTCCTACGAGCAGTACTTC
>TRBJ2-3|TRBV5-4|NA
CASSFLALSTDTQYF
TGTGCCAGCAGCTTCCTAGCGCTTAGCACAGATACGCAGTATTTT
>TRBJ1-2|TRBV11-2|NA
CASSPNRDAGYTF
TGTGCCAGCAGCCCTAACAGGGATGCAGGCTACACCTTC
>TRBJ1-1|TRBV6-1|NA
CASIYTEAFF
TGTGCCAGCATTTACACTGAAGCTTTCTTT
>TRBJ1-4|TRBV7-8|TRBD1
CASSLRGQGLEKLFF
TGTGCCAGCAGCTTACGCGGACAGGGGCTTGAAAAACTGTTTTTT
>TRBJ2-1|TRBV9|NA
CASSVSPGDAYNEQFF
TGTGCCAGCAGCGTATCCCCAGGGGATGCCTACAATGAGCAGTTCTTC
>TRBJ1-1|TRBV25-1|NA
CASSEGVNTEAFF
TGTGCCAGCAGTGAAGGGGTGAACACTGAAGCTTTCTTT
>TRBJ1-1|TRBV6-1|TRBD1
CASSPTGDTEAFF
TGTGCCAGCAGCCCGACAGGGGACACTGAAGCTTTCTTT
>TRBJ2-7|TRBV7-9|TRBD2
CASSPMGGEQYF
TGTGCCAGCAGCCCCATGGGGGGGGAGCAGTACTTC
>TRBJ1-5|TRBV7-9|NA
CASSSGASNQPQHF
TGTGCCAGCAGCTCCGGGGCAAGCAATCAGCCCCAGCATTTT
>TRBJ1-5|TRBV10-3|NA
CAISDSPGGSNQPQHF
TGTGCCATCAGTGACTCCCCCGGGGGGAGCAATCAGCCCCAGCATTTT
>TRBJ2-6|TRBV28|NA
CASRAGTFKPGANVLTF
TGTGCCAGCAGAGCCGGGACATTCAAACCTGGGGCCAACGTCCTGACTTTC
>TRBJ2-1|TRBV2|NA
CASSGRTENEQFF
TGTGCCAGCAGTGGGAGGACGGAAAATGAGCAGTTCTTC
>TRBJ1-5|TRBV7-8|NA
CASSLADGYSNQPQHF
TGTGCCAGCAGCTTAGCGGACGGCTATAGCAATCAGCCCCAGCATTTT
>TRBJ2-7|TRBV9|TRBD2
CASNPRIAGAYEQYF
TGTGCCAGCAACCCCCGTATAGCGGGAGCCTACGAGCAGTACTTC
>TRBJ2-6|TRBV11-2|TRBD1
CASSLAGGRGANVLTF
TGTGCCAGCAGCTTAGCAGGGGGCCGTGGGGCCAACGTCCTGACTTTC
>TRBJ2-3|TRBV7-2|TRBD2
CASSFDRWGTSGTDTQYF
TGTGCCAGCAGCTTCGACCGATGGGGGACTAGCGGTACAGATACGCAGTATTTT
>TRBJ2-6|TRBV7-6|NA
CASSPFYPSGANVLTF
TGTGCCAGCAGCCCCTTCTACCCCTCTGGGGCCAACGTCCTGACTTTC